This T cell receptor beta chain was recovered during a study of a mutant IDH1 vaccine in newly diagnosed glioma. Some clones are missing from TCRdb's copy, which holds only in-frame ones; the method was immunoSEQ multiplex PCR. The sample shows roughly 35,000 clones, around nine tenths of them seen only once. The CDR3 length is 15 residues. The germline gives CDR1 SQVTM, CDR2 ANQGSEA. V shed 4 bases and J 1 base; nucleotides not matched to a gene: 6. As for time point: baseline, week 1 (first vaccination visit). Regarding treatment: pre-vaccination baseline after standard-of-care therapy. The TCR originated in a woman aged 40 to 50 with glioma. Specimen: PBMCs, collected from a glioma patient treated with radiotherapy, temozolomide or both. This chain joins TRBV29-1 and TRBJ2-4; 8 bases agree with TRBD1. The CDR3 spells CSVGSDRAAKNIQYF. For the CDR3, the DNA is TGCAGCGTTGGTTCGGACAGGGCCGCCAAAAACATTCAGTACTTC.